Presented here are 13 T cell receptor beta chains from one specimen sequenced in a study of T cells in Graves' hyperthyroidism and ophthalmopathy. RNA transcripts served as the template for amplifying TCR beta CDR3 regions. First-round RT-PCR of the TCR CDR3 relied on the HTBI primer set. A single record per CDR3 protein comes from TCRdb applying MiXCR to the multiplex PCR reads. The sample includes about 500,000 distinct CDR3 sequences, 46% of them seen just once. Input material: peripheral blood or thyroid tissue (not recorded which). These receptors originate from an adult woman with Graves' disease, either hyperthyroidism or ophthalmopathy (not recorded which).

The chain combines TRBV12-3 or TRBV12-4 with TRBJ1-2; no definite D call. The CDR3 sequence is 13 residues long. With 3 bases removed from V and 8 bases from J, the gap between germline ends came to 13 bases. The CDR3 here is CASSLSGSGGYTF. In DNA form, the CDR3 reads TGTGCCAGCAGTTTGTCGGGGAGCGGCGGCTACACCTTC.

In this sample, this clonotype turned up many times. V and J are TRBV12-3 or TRBV12-4 and TRBJ1-2, with a possible D match to TRBD1 (5 bases). The V and J ends lost 3 bases and 1 base respectively, with 18 bases between them. This CDR3 region has 17 residues. CDR3: CASSFMSFAGGNYGYTF. CDR3 in DNA: TGTGCCAGCAGTTTCATGTCATTTGCTGGGGGTAACTATGGCTACACCTTC.

CDR3 loop: CSARSGRMETQYF. In nucleotides, the CDR3 is TGCAGTGCTAGAAGCGGGAGAATGGAGACCCAGTACTTC. J is TRBJ2-5 and V is TRBV20-1; 8 bases fit TRBD2. The length of the CDR3 is 13 residues. Germline CDR1 is DFQATT and CDR2 is SNEGSKA (reference sequence). J lost 5 bases, V lost 2 bases, and 4 bases had no gene match.

This clonotype was detected a few times. The chain has TRBV15 and TRBJ1-4; no reliable D call. Germline lookup yields CDR1 LNHNV and CDR2 YYDKDF (reference sequence). The CDR3 runs to 14 residues. Trimming pared 3 bases from V and 12 bases from J, leaving 17 bases between. CDR3 in amino acids: CATSSTDAAGELFF. CDR3 coding DNA: TGTGCCACCAGCAGTACAGATGCTGCTGGGGAACTGTTTTTT.

As for this clonotype: At one end, the junction sequence differs from germline, possibly due to a read error. V gene TRBV15 combines with J gene TRBJ1-1; 7 bases align to TRBD1. The CDR3 length is 15 residues. Germline CDR1 LNHNV, CDR2 YYDKDF (reference sequence). The CDR3 region is CASSVSGTANTEAFF. The CDR3, as DNA: TGTGCCAGCAGCGTGTCGGGGACAGCGAACACTGAAGCTTTCTTT.

Concerning this clonotype: With a much larger clone just one base away, this may be a read error. The rearrangement links TRBV20-1 to TRBJ2-7; 11 bases map to TRBD2. Germline V CDR1 and CDR2: DFQATT, SNEGSKA (reference sequence). This CDR3 has 13 residues. Here the CDR3 reads CSASTSGTYEHYF. DNA for the CDR3: TGCAGTGCGTCGACTAGCGGGACTTACGAGCACTACTTC.

As to this clonotype: The conserved phenylalanine or tryptophan normally closing the CDR3 is absent here, so this likely arose from a read error. The DNA is omitted, as the CDR3 cannot be located on it reliably, and the CDR3 follows TCRdb's listing. This chain connects TRBV5-1 to TRBJ2-7; the table gives TRBD2 as D, unverified against the DNA. Per germline, CDR1 SGHRS and CDR2 YFSETQ. The CDR3 adds up to 10 amino acids, both ends counted. CDR3 in amino acids: CASSLTSGRI.

J is TRBJ2-7 and V is TRBV5-5; 14 bases map to TRBD2. Germline lookup yields CDR1 SGHKS and CDR2 YYEKEE (reference sequence). Germline trimming cut 5 bases from V and 9 bases from J; bases unmatched to any gene: 10. The CDR3 runs to 15 residues. DNA for the CDR3: TGTGCCAGCAGGACCGGGACTAGCGGGAGTATGAGGCAGTACTTC. It specifies CASRTGTSGSMRQYF.

A few counts support this clonotype. The rearrangement links TRBV24-1 to TRBJ2-5, with 7 bases fitting TRBD2. CDR3 size: 14 residues. Trimming at V came to 3 bases and at J to 9 bases, leaving 9 bases not matched to a gene. CDR1 and CDR2 from the germline V gene are KGHDR and SFDVKD. CDR3 nucleotides: TGTGCCACCAGTGATCCGGGACTACAGAAGGCCCAGTACTTC. As protein: CATSDPGLQKAQYF.

The sample holds many counts of this clonotype. This chain links TRBV14 with TRBJ1-2; 8 bases line up with TRBD1. V lost 3 bases, J lost 4 bases, and 10 bases stayed unmatched. This CDR3 has 16 amino acids. Germline-derived CDR1 and CDR2 are SGHDN and FVKESK. The CDR3 DNA is TGTGCCAGCAGCCATTCCCAGGGGGCTCTGGGCTATGGCTACACCTTC. Protein: CASSHSQGALGYGYTF.

About this clonotype: An end of the junction differs from the germline gene, which may be a read error. The rearrangement links TRBV5-1 to TRBJ1-2, with 8 bases matching TRBD1. CDR1 and CDR2 from the germline V gene are SGHRS and YFSETQ. The CDR3 has 13 amino acids. CDR3 DNA sequence: TGCACCAGCAGCCAGGGACAGGACGATGGCTACACCTTC. Translation gives CTSSQGQDDGYTF.

This clonotype was seen at least ten times. CDR3 DNA sequence: TGTGCCAGCAACGAAGGGGGCACCGGGGAGCTGTTTTTT. This sequence encodes CASNEGGTGELFF. The chain couples TRBV5-4 to TRBJ2-2; a possible D gene is TRBD1 (6 bases). This CDR3 has 13 residues. Trimming left V 6 bases short and J 4 bases short, with 10 bases between. Germline values: CDR1 SGHNT, CDR2 YYREEE (reference sequence).

This clonotype was seen many times. The chain couples TRBV6-1 to TRBJ1-2; no clear D gene. The germline V and J ends were trimmed by 4 bases and 4 bases, with 13 bases remaining between them. Germline-derived CDR1 and CDR2 are MNHNS and SASEGT. The CDR3 totals 14 residues. The CDR3 loop reads CASSGAGGLYGYTF. In nucleotides, the CDR3 is TGTGCCAGCAGTGGGGCCGGTGGACTCTATGGCTACACCTTC.